This T cell receptor (beta chain) was obtained from a study of control samples from healthy donors and cancer patients. Here immunoSEQ multiplex PCR was the method, and the copy in TCRdb shows in-frame clones only, minus some. Among some 150,000 clones listed, 75% to 95% were seen once. Material for sequencing was blood. This receptor was taken from a man younger than 35 in good health.

In nucleotides, the CDR3 is TGTGCCACCAGCTTCCTACAGGGGGCATATCAGCCCCAGCATTTT. Translated: CATSFLQGAYQPQHF. V and J are TRBV15 and TRBJ1-5; TRBD1 aligns across 9 bases. V shed 5 bases and J 5 bases; nucleotides not matched to a gene: 7. The CDR3 totals 15 residues. Germline assignment: CDR1 LNHNV and CDR2 YYDKDF (reference sequence). The whole variable domain, filled in from reference TRBV15 and TRBJ1-5, reads DAMVIQNPRYQVTQFGKPVTLSCSQTLNHNVMYWYQQKSSQAPKLLFHYYDKDFNNEADTPDNFQSRRPNTSFCFLDIRSPGLGDTAMYLCATSFLQGAYQPQHFGDGTRLSIL.